Here is one T cell receptor beta chain with its context. What it binds is unknown. The junction departs from germline at one end; a sequencing error may be responsible. This CDR3 has 17 amino acids. CDR1 and CDR2 from the germline V gene are SGHTA and FQGNSA. Sequencing used immunoSEQ multiplex PCR; TCRdb keeps in-frame clones, though not all of them. The sample gives about 150,000 clones, roughly 90% of which show up once; more than 3% is in the top ten. The data were obtained in a study of T cell responses to AZD1222 COVID-19 vaccine. Overall study findings and caveats: Unmutated variant regions are reportedly the target of nearly half of TCRs that are spike-specific. There were repertoire samples only from the period after the peak T cell response. Spike-wide vaccine-associated CD4 TCRs dominated at 160-218 and 743-854.

The receptor comes from an adult who received the AZD1222 COVID-19 vaccine. The sample in question was peripheral blood, obtained 28 days after the second AZD1222 dose. The chain has TRBV7-2 and TRBJ1-4; 9 bases match TRBD1. The CDR3 loop reads CASSLARGTGYWERLFF. The DNA for the CDR3 is TGTGCCAGCAGCCTAGCGCGCGGGACAGGGTACTGGGAAAGACTGTTTTTT.